These 19 T cell receptor beta chains were sequenced from one sample in a study of cytomegalovirus exposure and HLA in healthy donors. A multiplex PCR was run with 60 Vbeta primers and 13 Jbeta primers. Here immunoSEQ multiplex PCR was the method, and the copy in TCRdb shows in-frame clones only, minus some. The repertoire holds roughly 120,000 clones, with around 9% as singletons. Sequences were obtained from PBMCs. The receptors were sampled from a man aged 35 to 55 in good health and CMV-seronegative.

V is TRBV7-6 and J is TRBJ2-1; D possibly corresponds to TRBD2 (7 bases). The CDR3 contains 12 residues. The V gene lost 4 bases and the J gene lost 12 bases, with 13 bases spanning the gap. The germline V gene encodes CDR1 SGHVS and CDR2 FNYEAQ. DNA of the CDR3: TGTGCCAGCAGCTCGATCGGGGGGCGGCAGTTCTTC. It translates to CASSSIGGRQFF.

This clone was counted between two and nine times. This chain joins TRBV5-1 and TRBJ1-6; 10 bases match TRBD1. CDR3 length: 15 amino acids. The ends lost 4 bases at V and 8 bases at J; junction bases unmatched: 6. Germline CDR1 and CDR2: SGHRS and YFSETQ. CDR3: CASSRGDRGDSPLHF. The CDR3 DNA reads TGCGCCAGCAGCCGGGGGGACAGGGGAGATTCACCCCTCCACTTT.

In DNA, the CDR3 is TGTGCCAGCAGCTTAGCCGCCCGACAGGGGTCGGCGGATGGCTACACCTTC. Amino acid sequence: CASSLAARQGSADGYTF. The genes are TRBV7-2 and TRBJ1-2; 8 bases line up with TRBD1. CDR3 length: 17 amino acids. The V segment lost 0 bases and the J segment 6 bases; nucleotides outside the gene matches: 12. The germline gives CDR1 SGHTA, CDR2 FQGNSA.

This clone has more than one count but fewer than ten. V is TRBV15 and J is TRBJ2-1; 10 bases align to TRBD1. With 7 bases clipped from V and 2 bases from J, the junction kept 5 bases outside the gene matches. Per the germline V gene, CDR1 is LNHNV and CDR2 is YYDKDF (reference sequence). CDR3 size: 15 residues. The CDR3 region is CATTVTGGAYNEQFF. CDR3 nucleotides: TGTGCCACCACCGTGACAGGGGGCGCCTACAATGAGCAGTTCTTC.

The CDR3: CASSFSSGGGYNEQFF. The CDR3 nucleotides read TGTGCCAGCAGCTTCTCTAGCGGGGGGGGATACAATGAGCAGTTCTTC. The chain uses TRBV11-3 and TRBJ2-1; the match to TRBD2 covers 12 bases. Looked up from germline, CDR1 is SGHNT and CDR2 is YENEEA. The V and J ends lost 3 bases and 4 bases, in that order; junction bases with no gene match: 4. The CDR3 is 16 residues long.

The chain uses TRBV19 and TRBJ1-1; 8 bases line up with TRBD1. CDR1 is LNHDA and CDR2 is SQIVND in the germline V gene (reference sequence). This CDR3 has 14 residues. Germline trimming cut 10 bases from V and 1 base from J; bases unmatched to any gene: 8. The CDR3 nucleotides read TGTGCCACGACCCAGGGACAGGCGAACACTGAAGCTTTCTTT. It specifies CATTQGQANTEAFF.

The CDR3 nucleotides are TGTGCCTGGAGTGTACGGGACACCCAATACGAGCAGTACTTC. Encoded protein: CAWSVRDTQYEQYF. This sequence joins TRBV30 and TRBJ2-7; a possible D gene is TRBD1 (6 bases). The CDR3 spans 14 residues. Germline V gene data show CDR1 as GTSNPN and CDR2 as SVGIG (reference sequence). Trimming took 0 bases from V and 4 from J, leaving 13 bases between them.

V is TRBV27 and J is TRBJ1-4, with 10 positions matching TRBD1. The CDR3 consists of 15 residues. The junction had 3 bases not matched to a gene; V was cut back by 0 bases and J by 8 bases. CDR1 is MNHEY and CDR2 is SMNVEV in the germline V gene (reference sequence). CDR3 amino acids: CASSLSGDRGEKLFF. In DNA, the CDR3 is TGTGCCAGCAGTTTATCGGGGGACAGGGGAGAAAAACTGTTTTTT.

This clone was counted only a few times. The chain couples TRBV28 to TRBJ1-2, with a weak D call TRBD1 (5 bases). Trimming removed 6 bases at V and 4 bases at J, with 21 bases between. Germline-derived CDR1 and CDR2 are MDHEN and SYDVKM. There are 16 residues in the CDR3. CDR3 in DNA: TGTGCCAGCAGCCCTCCCAGGGACTTAATGATCTATGGCTACACCTTC. Amino acid sequence: CASSPPRDLMIYGYTF.

CDR3 region: CASSFHRDRDTGELFF. In nucleotides, the CDR3 is TGCGCCAGCAGCTTTCACCGGGACAGGGACACCGGGGAGCTGTTTTTT. The V gene is TRBV5-1, the J gene TRBJ2-2; 9 bases align to TRBD1. The CDR3 runs to 16 residues. Looked up from germline, CDR1 is SGHRS and CDR2 is YFSETQ. V lost 2 bases, J lost 3 bases, and 5 bases stayed unmatched.

V and J are TRBV7-2 and TRBJ1-5; TRBD1 matches at 12 bases. With 5 bases clipped from V and 5 bases from J, the junction kept 4 bases outside the gene matches. CDR3 length: 15 amino acids. The germline gives CDR1 SGHTA, CDR2 FQGNSA. CDR3 sequence reads: CASSRDRGPYQPQHF. The CDR3 bases are TGTGCCAGCAGCCGGGACAGGGGGCCATATCAGCCCCAGCATTTT.

Only a few counts were recorded for this clone. The chain combines TRBV6-5 with TRBJ1-6; TRBD1 is a possible D gene (5 bases). The V end lost 2 bases, the J end lost 9 bases, and 14 bases lay between the germline ends. The CDR3 is 15 amino acids. Per the germline V gene, CDR1 is MNHEY and CDR2 is SVGAGI. CDR3 DNA sequence: TGTGCCAGCAGTTACATGTGGGGTAGGGGTTCACCCCTCCACTTT. Translating it yields CASSYMWGRGSPLHF.

This clone was observed a handful of times. This chain uses TRBV29-1 with TRBJ2-7, with a possible D match to TRBD2 (5 bases). V lost 6 bases to trimming and J lost 3 bases, with 9 bases between them. Germline lookup yields CDR1 SQVTM and CDR2 ANQGSEA. The CDR3 is 11 amino acids. The CDR3 reads CSVREDYEQYF. CDR3 DNA: TGCAGCGTCCGGGAAGACTACGAGCAGTACTTC.

V gene TRBV28 combines with J gene TRBJ1-5; D is unresolved. This CDR3 is built from 14 residues. V gave up 2 bases and J gave up 0 bases, with 5 bases separating them. Germline V gene data show CDR1 as MDHEN and CDR2 as SYDVKM. CDR3 sequence (DNA): TGTGCCAGCAGTTTAGTTTATAGCAATCAGCCCCAGCATTTT. This translates into CASSLVYSNQPQHF.

This clone was seen only a few times. The chain links TRBV2 to TRBJ2-3; TRBD2 matches 7 bases. The CDR3 is 14 amino acids. Germline V gene sequence: CDR1 SNHLY, CDR2 FYNNEI. Trimming cost V 8 bases and J 4 bases; bases outside gene matches: 9. CDR3 sequence reads: CASYPTTSSDTQYF. CDR3 DNA sequence: TGTGCCAGCTACCCTACGACTAGCTCAGATACGCAGTATTTT.

This clone was observed a few times. The rearrangement links TRBV29-1 to TRBJ2-1; no firm D call. Trimming removed 4 bases at V and 10 bases at J, with 20 bases between. CDR1 SQVTM and CDR2 ANQGSEA come from the germline V gene. The CDR3 consists of 14 residues. The DNA of the CDR3 is TGCAGCGTTGTCCCCCAATCCTTCGACTGGGAGCAGTTCTTC. Translated: CSVVPQSFDWEQFF.

The table lists this clone with a few counts. V gene TRBV27 combines with J gene TRBJ2-3, with 10 bases fitting TRBD1. Trimming cost V 4 bases and J 10 bases; bases outside gene matches: 8. This CDR3 has 14 amino acids. CDR1 and CDR2 from the germline V gene are MNHEY and SMNVEV (reference sequence). The CDR3 loop reads CASSSGTGVLAQYF. The CDR3 DNA is TGTGCCAGCAGTTCTGGGACAGGGGTGTTGGCGCAGTATTTT.

This clone was picked up a small number of times. The V and J genes are TRBV7-7 and TRBJ1-4; D not resolved. V was cut by 4 bases and J by 8 bases, with 11 bases left in between. CDR1 and CDR2 (germline): SSHAT, FNYEAQ (reference sequence). The CDR3 runs to 13 residues. The CDR3 DNA sequence: TGTGCCAGCAGCTCCCGGTTGCGCGAAAAACTGTTTTTT. Translation gives CASSSRLREKLFF.

This clone was observed a handful of times. V gene TRBV29-1 combines with J gene TRBJ2-1; 8 bases map to TRBD2. Losses at the gene ends were 7 bases for V and 5 bases for J; bases not matched to a gene: 10. This CDR3 has 14 residues. In germline, CDR1 is SQVTM, CDR2 ANQGSEA. The CDR3, as DNA: TGCAGCGGACTACTAGCGGAGGTCCACAATGAGCAGTTCTTC. Protein sequence: CSGLLAEVHNEQFF.